One sample yielded the 23 T cell receptor beta chains listed below, sequenced in a study of T cell repertoires in cytomegalovirus infection. TCRdb analysed the reads with MiXCR anew, one entry per CDR3 protein. The sample holds about 740,000 distinct CDR3 sequences, about 30% seen once. Their cognate antigens are unknown. Specimen: cultured PBMCs, collected from culture after CMV antigen stimulation. The source is a human donor in good health (CMV status not recorded). Some clones in this sample may be carry-over from other donors' samples.

A few counts support this clonotype. As DNA, the CDR3 is TGTGCTAGTGCCTTGAGTAGCACAGATACGCAGTATTTT. Protein sequence: CASALSSTDTQYF. V is TRBV12-5 and J is TRBJ2-3; D gene uncertain. CDR3 length: 13 residues. Germline CDR1 and CDR2: LGHNT and FRNRAP. V gave up 7 bases and J gave up 0 bases, with 8 bases separating them.

The chain has TRBV7-6 and TRBJ2-5; TRBD2 is a possible D gene (5 bases). V was cut by 4 bases and J by 4 bases, with 19 bases left in between. This CDR3 has 16 amino acids. CDR1 is SGHVS, CDR2 FNYEAQ, per germline. The CDR3 bases are TGTGCCAGCAGCTGGGGTTGGTCGGAGGACCTAGAGACCCAGTACTTC. Protein product: CASSWGWSEDLETQYF.

There are a few counts of this clonotype. The chain links TRBV15 to TRBJ2-1; D gene unclear. The V end lost 11 bases, the J end lost 8 bases, and 19 bases lay between the germline ends. The CDR3 is made up of 13 amino acids. Germline CDR1 is LNHNV and CDR2 is YYDKDF (reference sequence). CDR3 amino acids: CAARLHTLDEQFF. CDR3 in DNA: TGTGCCGCTCGACTGCACACTTTGGATGAGCAGTTCTTC. Filled out from reference TRBV15 and TRBJ2-1, the complete variable domain reads DAMVIQNPRYQVTQFGKPVTLSCSQTLNHNVMYWYQQKSSQAPKLLFHYYDKDFNNEADTPDNFQSRRPNTSFCFLDIRSPGLGDTAMYLCAARLHTLDEQFFGPGTRLTVL.

This clonotype came up many times. The chain links TRBV7-2 to TRBJ1-1; a possible D gene is TRBD1 (6 bases). Per germline, CDR1 SGHTA and CDR2 FQGNSA. Trimming took off 2 bases at V and 7 bases at J, with 8 bases between the two ends. The CDR3 consists of 12 residues. CDR3 loop: CASSLRGDEAFF. The CDR3 nucleotides read TGTGCCAGCAGCTTAAGGGGGGATGAAGCTTTCTTT.

The rearrangement links TRBV2 to TRBJ2-7, with TRBD2 as a possible D gene (5 bases). The germline V gene encodes CDR1 SNHLY and CDR2 FYNNEI. V shed 7 bases and J shed 6 bases, with 16 bases lying between them. The CDR3 contains 13 residues. The CDR3 sequence is CASTLGLEVEQYF. The CDR3 DNA reads as TGTGCCAGCACCCTAGGCCTGGAGGTCGAGCAGTACTTC.

This clonotype turned up a few times. V is TRBV2 and J is TRBJ1-1; no firm D call. This CDR3 contains 13 residues. The germline V gene has CDR1 SNHLY and CDR2 FYNNEI. V was clipped by 1 base and J by 1 base, with 4 bases between them. CDR3 sequence: CASSEERNTEAFF. CDR3 DNA: TGTGCCAGCAGTGAAGAAAGGAACACTGAAGCTTTCTTT. Together with reference TRBV2 and TRBJ1-1, the CDR3 gives the full variable domain: EPEVTQTPSHQVTQMGQEVILRCVPISNHLYFYWYRQILGQKVEFLVSFYNNEISEKSEIFDDQFSVERPDGSNFTLKIRSTKLEDSAMYFCASSEERNTEAFFGQGTRLTVV.

The rearrangement joins TRBV19 to TRBJ2-1; D uncertain. The CDR3 runs to 11 residues. V was shortened by 10 bases and J by 14 bases, with 18 bases between the two germline ends. The V gene's germline CDR1 is LNHDA and CDR2 SQIVND (reference sequence). CDR3 sequence reads: CATSLYRVEFF. The CDR3, as DNA: TGTGCCACGAGTTTATACCGCGTGGAGTTCTTC.

J is TRBJ1-2 and V is TRBV18, with D possibly being TRBD1 (5 bases). The CDR3 covers 15 residues. The V and J ends lost 3 bases and 1 base respectively, with 12 bases between them. Germline V lookup: CDR1 KGHSH, CDR2 LQKENI. CDR3 in DNA: TGTGCCAGCTCACCGTACGGGACGGATAACTATGGCTACACCTTC. Translating gives CASSPYGTDNYGYTF.

V is TRBV6-2 or TRBV6-3 and J is TRBJ2-7; the D gene is possibly TRBD1 (6 bases). Germline loops: CDR1 MNHEY, CDR2 SVGEGT. V lost 5 bases to trimming and J lost 4 bases, with 12 bases between them. This CDR3 spans 13 amino acids. The CDR3 DNA is TGTGCCAGCAGTGAACAGGGATGGTACGAGCAGTACTTC. This codes for CASSEQGWYEQYF.

The table lists this clonotype with many counts. The genes are TRBV7-2 and TRBJ2-3; no reliable D call. Germline lookup yields CDR1 SGHTA and CDR2 FQGNSA. V lost 1 base and J 8 bases, leaving 13 bases between the germline ends. This CDR3 region has 14 residues. CDR3 sequence: CASSLDALESTQYF. The CDR3 coding sequence is TGTGCCAGCAGCTTAGATGCCCTAGAGAGTACGCAGTATTTT.

The chain combines TRBV7-9 with TRBJ2-3; D possibly corresponds to TRBD2 (5 bases). Germline CDR1 reads SEHNR; CDR2 reads FQNEAQ (reference sequence). The CDR3 totals 16 residues. V lost 4 bases, J lost 5 bases, and 19 bases lay in between. The CDR3 nucleotides are TGTGCCAGCAGCTCCCGTAGCGAAGGACCTAGAGATACGCAGTATTTT. Translating it yields CASSSRSEGPRDTQYF.

Worth noting for this clonotype: At one boundary the junction diverges from the germline segment, which might be a read error. The CDR3 nucleotides are TGTGCCGGCAGTCCAAACAACAGGGGTAACCAGCCCCAGCATTTT. This codes for CAGSPNNRGNQPQHF. The chain combines TRBV12-3 or TRBV12-4 with TRBJ1-5; 7 bases align to TRBD1. CDR3 size: 15 residues.

The rearrangement joins TRBV5-1 to TRBJ2-2, with D perhaps TRBD1 (5 bases). Germline CDR1 SGHRS, CDR2 YFSETQ. Trimming left V 1 base short and J 2 bases short, with 9 bases between. The CDR3 is 15 amino acids. This CDR3 reads CASSLRQSNTGELFF. In DNA form, the CDR3 reads TGCGCCAGCAGCTTGCGACAGAGCAACACCGGGGAGCTGTTTTTT.

V gene TRBV19 combines with J gene TRBJ1-5, with D perhaps TRBD1 (5 bases). CDR3 length: 15 residues. V was cut by 5 bases and J by 3 bases, with 14 bases left in between. CDR1 and CDR2 (germline): LNHDA, SQIVND (reference sequence). The CDR3 sequence is CASSPPRQLNQPQHF. CDR3 DNA sequence: TGTGCCAGTAGTCCTCCTAGACAGCTCAATCAGCCCCAGCATTTT.

This clonotype occurred once. The rearrangement uses TRBV5-1 and TRBJ2-1, with TRBD1 matching 10 bases. The CDR3 is 15 amino acids. The junction had 7 bases not matched to a gene; V was cut back by 6 bases and J by 4 bases. Germline V gene lookup returns CDR1 SGHRS and CDR2 YFSETQ. The CDR3 bases are TGCGCCAGCACCCACGGGACAGGGGAATACAATGAGCAGTTCTTC. Amino acid sequence: CASTHGTGEYNEQFF.

This clonotype was seen a single time. V is TRBV18 and J is TRBJ2-1; D not certain. Germline V gene lookup returns CDR1 KGHSH and CDR2 LQKENI. The CDR3 totals 13 residues. Trimming took 8 bases from V and 2 from J, leaving 10 bases between them. CDR3 sequence reads: CASELGTYNEQFF. The CDR3 DNA reads TGTGCCAGCGAATTGGGGACCTACAATGAGCAGTTCTTC. The entire variable domain, with the rest obtained from reference TRBV18 and TRBJ2-1, is as follows: NAGVMQNPRHLVRRRGQEARLRCSPMKGHSHVYWYRQLPEEGLKFMVYLQKENIIDESGMPKERFSAEFPKEGPSILRIQQVVRGDSAAYFCASELGTYNEQFFGPGTRLTVL.

This clonotype occurred a few times. The V and J genes are TRBV19 and TRBJ1-5; 11 bases agree with TRBD1. The CDR3 covers 16 residues. The germline CDR1 and CDR2 sequences are LNHDA and SQIVND (reference sequence). With V trimmed by 6 bases and J by 3 bases, 7 bases remained unmatched. The CDR3 loop is CASSRTGGLYNQPQHF. The CDR3 DNA reads TGTGCCAGTAGCCGGACAGGGGGCTTGTACAATCAGCCCCAGCATTTT.

This clonotype came up a few times. The chain couples TRBV7-8 to TRBJ2-7; 7 positions match TRBD2. The CDR3 has 17 amino acids. V lost 5 bases, J lost 7 bases, and 20 bases stayed unmatched. Germline V gives CDR1 SGHVS, CDR2 FQNEAQ. The CDR3 region is CASSIHRHGRKYEEQYF. DNA for the CDR3: TGTGCCAGCAGCATCCATCGCCACGGGAGGAAATACGAGGAGCAGTACTTC.

The chain uses TRBV6-5 and TRBJ1-4; D unclear. CDR3 length equals 17 residues. Germline assignment: CDR1 MNHEY and CDR2 SVGAGI. V dropped 2 bases and J dropped 2 bases, with 15 bases sitting between them. The CDR3 DNA is TGTGCCAGCAGTTACCGCATCCCCCGGGCTACTAATGAAAAACTGTTTTTT. This translates into CASSYRIPRATNEKLFF.

The V gene is TRBV19, the J gene TRBJ2-7; TRBD2 matches at 10 bases. This CDR3 comprises 16 residues. V shed 5 bases and J 2 bases; nucleotides not matched to a gene: 9. Germline lookup yields CDR1 LNHDA and CDR2 SQIVND (reference sequence). The CDR3 region has the DNA TGTGCCAGTAGTGCCACTCTAGCGGGAGCCCCCTACGAGCAGTACTTC. Protein product: CASSATLAGAPYEQYF.

J is TRBJ2-1 and V is TRBV3-1; D is unresolved. Germline CDR1 reads LGHDT; CDR2 reads YNNKEL (reference sequence). V was cut by 2 bases and J by 8 bases, with 13 bases left in between. This CDR3 spans 14 amino acids. This CDR3 is CASSQPPTGDEQFF. CDR3 coding DNA: TGTGCCAGCAGCCAACCTCCCACTGGGGATGAGCAGTTCTTC.

The V call is TRBV28, the J call TRBJ1-5; 8 nucleotides agree with TRBD1. The trim removed 6 bases at V and 0 bases at J, leaving 10 bases unmatched. The CDR3 is made up of 17 amino acids. Per the germline V gene, CDR1 is MDHEN and CDR2 is SYDVKM. The DNA for the CDR3 is TGTGCCAGCAGCTGGGCACAGGGGGGGCATAGCAATCAGCCCCAGCATTTT. Translating it yields CASSWAQGGHSNQPQHF.

The J gene is TRBJ2-7, the V gene TRBV7-8; 8 bases map to TRBD1. V lost 5 bases, J lost 4 bases, and 10 bases stayed unmatched. The CDR3 length is 15 residues. The germline V gene has CDR1 SGHVS and CDR2 FQNEAQ. The chain's CDR3 is CASSHRQGKWYEQYF. CDR3 nucleotides: TGTGCCAGCAGCCATAGACAGGGGAAATGGTACGAGCAGTACTTC.